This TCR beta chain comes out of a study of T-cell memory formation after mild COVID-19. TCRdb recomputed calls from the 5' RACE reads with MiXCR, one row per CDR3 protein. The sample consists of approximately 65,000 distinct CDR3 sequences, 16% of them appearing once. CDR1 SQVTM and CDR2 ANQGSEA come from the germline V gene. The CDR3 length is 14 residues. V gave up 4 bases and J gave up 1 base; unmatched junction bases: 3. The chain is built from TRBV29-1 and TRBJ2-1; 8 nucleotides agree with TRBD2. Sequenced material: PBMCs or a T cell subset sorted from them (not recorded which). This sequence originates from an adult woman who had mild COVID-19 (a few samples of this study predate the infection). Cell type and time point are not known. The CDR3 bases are TGCAGCGTTGGGGCTAGCGGGTCCTACAATGAGCAGTTCTTC. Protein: CSVGASGSYNEQFF.